These T cell receptor beta chains were read from a single sample in a study of T cell repertoires in cytomegalovirus infection. TCRdb itself ran the reads through MiXCR, one entry per CDR3 protein. The repertoire holds around 320,000 distinct CDR3 sequences, with around a tenth as singletons. Sequenced: PBMCs. Every receptor here comes from a human donor in good health (CMV status not recorded). Some clones in this sample may be carry-over from other donors' samples. Each CDR3 is given with its conserved first and last residue. The D gene is left open where the match is weak. The size entry is marked missing in some rows and otherwise reads once, few, many or a size class.

d_call | j_call | clone_size | v_call | cdr3_aa | cdr3_nt
TRBD1 | TRBJ1-5 | many | TRBV7-2 | CASSSRTGGSNQPQHF | TGTGCCAGCAGCTCCCGGACAGGGGGGAGCAATCAGCCCCAGCATTTT
TRBD2 | TRBJ2-3 | . | TRBV6-5 | CASTRGRGGLDTQYF | TGTGCCAGCACCCGCGGGCGGGGGGGTTTAGATACGCAGTATTTT
TRBD1 | TRBJ1-1 | many | TRBV28 | CASSLSPLLTGKNTEAFF | TGTGCCAGCAGTTTATCCCCCCTTTTGACAGGGAAGAACACTGAAGCTTTCTTT
. | TRBJ2-3 | many | TRBV7-2 | CASSLRLKADTDTQYF | TGTGCCAGCAGCTTACGGTTGAAAGCGGACACAGATACGCAGTATTTT
. | TRBJ1-5 | few | TRBV12-3/TRBV12-4 | CASRSRHISNQPQHF | TGTGCCAGCAGATCCCGACATATTAGCAATCAGCCCCAGCATTTT
TRBD1 | TRBJ1-5 | few | TRBV19 | CATAGTGVLSNQPQHF | TGTGCCACCGCCGGCACAGGGGTGTTAAGCAATCAGCCCCAGCATTTT
. | TRBJ2-1 | . | TRBV7-8 | CASQDGSSYNEQFF | TGTGCCAGCCAAGACGGGAGCTCCTACAATGAGCAGTTCTTC
. | TRBJ1-6 | many | TRBV28 | CASRPHPPLIRDSPLHF | TGTGCCAGCAGGCCTCACCCCCCCCTCATTAGGGATTCACCCCTCCACTTT
. | TRBJ1-5 | few | TRBV18 | CASSPERHGQPQHF | TGTGCCAGCTCACCGGAGAGACACGGGCAGCCCCAGCATTTT
. | TRBJ2-1 | few | TRBV2 | CASSEQRTYNEQFF | TGTGCCAGCAGTGAGCAGCGGACCTACAATGAGCAGTTCTTC
. | TRBJ2-1 | . | TRBV19 | CATRGVVWGKSGSYNEQFF | TGTGCCACCCGAGGGGTAGTTTGGGGGAAGTCGGGCTCCTACAATGAGCAGTTCTTC